The 27 T cell receptor beta chains reported below all come from one sample, sequenced in a study of T cells in Graves' hyperthyroidism and ophthalmopathy. The investigators amplified TCR beta CDR3 regions from RNA transcripts. Researchers ran a first-round RT-PCR on the TCR CDR3 using the HTBI primer set. TCRdb processed the multiplex PCR reads anew with MiXCR; each CDR3 protein has one entry. The sample holds about 530,000 distinct CDR3 sequences, 15% to 20% seen once. Specimen: blood. Receptors originate from a woman between 18 and 29 years old with Graves' ophthalmopathy.

This clonotype was counted at least ten times. The gene calls are TRBV10-3 and TRBJ2-1, with a tentative D call TRBD2 (6 bases). V dropped 8 bases and J dropped 9 bases, with 17 bases sitting between them. CDR1 is ENHRY, CDR2 SYGVKD, per germline. The CDR3 loop spans 13 amino acids. CDR3 region: CAIAGGPGSEQFF. In DNA form, the CDR3 reads TGTGCCATCGCCGGAGGGCCGGGGAGTGAGCAGTTCTTC.

In this sample, this clonotype turned up a few times. The chain has TRBV6-1 and TRBJ2-7, with TRBD2 identical over 9 bases. Trimming removed 6 bases from V and 6 bases from J; junction bases left unmatched: 18. The CDR3 is made up of 17 amino acids. CDR1 and CDR2 (germline): MNHNS, SASEGT. Here the CDR3 DNA reads TGTGCCAGCAGGTCTATCTCTTTAGCGGGAGCTATTGCCGAGCAGTACTTC. Residues: CASRSISLAGAIAEQYF.

In this sample, this clonotype turned up many times. The gene calls are TRBV20-1 and TRBJ2-1; unclear D gene. Germline assignment: CDR1 DFQATT and CDR2 SNEGSKA (reference sequence). V lost 7 bases, J lost 2 bases, and 12 bases lay in between. The CDR3 has 13 residues. CDR3 protein: CSVRSFTYNEQFF. The CDR3, as DNA: TGCAGTGTGAGGAGTTTCACCTACAATGAGCAGTTCTTC.

Written as DNA, the CDR3 is TGTGCCAGCAGTGAAGGGGCAGGGTCAGCTTCACCCCTCCACTTT. It codes for CASSEGAGSASPLHF. The chain combines TRBV6-1 with TRBJ1-6; possible D gene TRBD1, 5 bases. In germline, CDR1 is MNHNS, CDR2 SASEGT. The CDR3 length is 15 residues. V shed 1 base and J shed 9 bases, with 13 bases lying between them.

This clonotype appeared many times. The chain uses TRBV4-3 and TRBJ1-1; D is possibly TRBD1 (6 bases). Germline CDR1 and CDR2: LGHNA and YSLEER. V lost 6 bases, J lost 5 bases, and 16 bases lay in between. The length of the CDR3 is 14 residues. This CDR3 reads CASSSQPGVTEAFF. The CDR3 bases are TGCGCCAGCAGTTCACAACCAGGGGTGACTGAAGCTTTCTTT.

Many counts were recorded for this clonotype. The chain joins TRBV3-1 to TRBJ2-1; 11 bases map to TRBD2. This CDR3 is built from 16 residues. Germline CDR1 is LGHDT and CDR2 is YNNKEL (reference sequence). V was clipped by 0 bases and J by 6 bases; unmatched bases: 4. The CDR3 bases are TGTGCCAGCAGCCAAGATAGCGGGAGGGTTCCCAATGAGCAGTTCTTC. Translating it yields CASSQDSGRVPNEQFF.

V is TRBV20-1 and J is TRBJ2-7, with 10 bases fitting TRBD1. The ends lost 1 base at V and 4 bases at J; junction bases unmatched: 13. The CDR3 has 17 residues. Germline CDR1 DFQATT, CDR2 SNEGSKA (reference sequence). This CDR3 reads CSARGPNRDRGLYEQYF. CDR3 coding DNA: TGCAGTGCTAGAGGACCCAACCGGGACAGGGGTTTATACGAGCAGTACTTC.

This chain joins TRBV20-1 and TRBJ2-1; D possibly matches TRBD1 or TRBD2 (6 bases each). The germline V gene encodes CDR1 DFQATT and CDR2 SNEGSKA (reference sequence). The CDR3 is 16 residues long. V lost 0 bases, J lost 2 bases, and 14 bases lay in between. The CDR3 DNA sequence: TGCAGTGCTAGAGACGGGGGCCTAGTCACCTACAATGAGCAGTTCTTC. Encoded protein: CSARDGGLVTYNEQFF.

The gene calls are TRBV7-9 and TRBJ1-1, with 9 bases matching TRBD1. Germline V gene sequence: CDR1 SEHNR, CDR2 FQNEAQ (reference sequence). The CDR3 covers 15 residues. V lost 4 bases, J lost 4 bases, and 7 bases stayed unmatched. CDR3 coding DNA: TGTGCCAGCAGCTCGCAGGACAGGGGTGTCACTGAAGCTTTCTTT. Amino acids: CASSSQDRGVTEAFF. Using reference TRBV7-9 and TRBJ1-1 for the parts outside the CDR3, the full variable domain is DTGVSQNPRHKITKRGQNVTFRCDPISEHNRLYWYRQTLGQGPEFLTYFQNEAQLEKSRLLSDRFSAERPKGSFSTLEIQRTEQGDSAMYLCASSSQDRGVTEAFFGQGTRLTVV.

In this sample, this clonotype turned up a few times. The rearrangement links TRBV28 to TRBJ1-3, with D perhaps TRBD1 (5 bases). The ends were cut back, 4 bases at V and 4 bases at J, with 17 bases in the middle. In germline, CDR1 is MDHEN, CDR2 SYDVKM. The CDR3 has 16 residues. The CDR3 spells CASSSGGRVGGNTIYF. For the CDR3, the DNA is TGTGCCAGCAGTTCGGGGGGGAGGGTCGGAGGAAACACCATATATTTT.

This clonotype appeared a few times. The V call is TRBV5-6, the J call TRBJ2-7, with D possibly matching TRBD2 (6 bases). Germline V gene data show CDR1 as SGHDT and CDR2 as YYEEEE. V gave up 2 bases and J gave up 2 bases, with 14 bases separating them. There are 15 residues in the CDR3. The CDR3 is CASSLVGRRTYEQYF. The DNA of the CDR3 is TGTGCCAGCAGCTTAGTCGGGAGAAGGACCTACGAGCAGTACTTC.

This clonotype occurred many times. The chain has TRBV20-1 and TRBJ2-1; 8 bases are a match to TRBD2. V was pared by 3 bases and J by 0 bases, with 4 bases of the junction left unmatched. Looked up from germline, CDR1 is DFQATT and CDR2 is SNEGSKA (reference sequence). The CDR3 sequence is 15 residues long. CDR3 DNA: TGCAGTGCTAGCTCCGGGAGGGCCTCCTACAATGAGCAGTTCTTC. Protein: CSASSGRASYNEQFF.

This clonotype was detected many times. The V gene is TRBV28, the J gene TRBJ1-4, with D uncertain. CDR3 length: 15 residues. The germline CDR1 and CDR2 sequences are MDHEN and SYDVKM. V lost 4 bases and J 3 bases, leaving 12 bases between the germline ends. The CDR3 nucleotides are TGTGCCAGCAGTTCTACCGGGTCGGCTAATGAAAAACTGTTTTTT. Protein: CASSSTGSANEKLFF.

This clonotype came up many times. The V call is TRBV28, the J call TRBJ2-1, with TRBD2 matching over 10 bases. Germline CDR1 reads MDHEN; CDR2 reads SYDVKM. J was trimmed by 7 bases and V by 1 base; bases with no gene match: 7. The CDR3 sequence is 16 residues long. CDR3 coding DNA: TGTGCCAGCAGTTTATCTCTAGCGGGAGTTCGGAATGAGCAGTTCTTC. As protein: CASSLSLAGVRNEQFF.

This rearrangement joins TRBV9 to TRBJ1-5; 8 nucleotides align to TRBD1. With 4 bases clipped from V and 1 base from J, the junction kept 4 bases outside the gene matches. This CDR3 comprises 15 residues. Germline V CDR1 and CDR2: SGDLS, YYNGEE. For the CDR3, the DNA is TGTGCCAGCAGCACTGGGACAGGCAGCAATCAGCCCCAGCATTTT. Amino acids: CASSTGTGSNQPQHF.

The chain combines TRBV4-3 with TRBJ1-3; the D gene is possibly TRBD1 (5 bases). The CDR3 is made up of 17 amino acids. V lost 0 bases, J lost 1 base, and 13 bases lay in between. Germline V gene sequence: CDR1 LGHNA, CDR2 YSLEER. CDR3 sequence reads: CASSQDPGYRSGNTIYF. The CDR3, as DNA: TGCGCCAGCAGCCAAGATCCAGGGTACAGATCTGGAAACACCATATATTTT.

This clonotype came up many times. The CDR3 region is CASSLTSGRADTQYF. CDR3 in DNA: TGTGCCAGCTCACTGACTAGCGGGCGGGCAGATACGCAGTATTTT. The chain carries TRBV18 and TRBJ2-3; 10 bases match TRBD2. CDR3 length: 15 residues. Germline V gene sequence: CDR1 KGHSH, CDR2 LQKENI. The ends lost 4 bases at V and 4 bases at J; junction bases unmatched: 5.

This clonotype was seen repeatedly, ten times or more. V gene TRBV6-2 or TRBV6-3 combines with J gene TRBJ2-7; D gene unclear. Germline-derived CDR1 and CDR2 are MNHEY and SVGEGT. The V end was cut by 8 bases, the J end by 6 bases, with 14 bases between. CDR3 size: 12 residues. The CDR3 region has the DNA TGTGCCAGCGGAAAGATCAGGAGCGAGCAGTACTTC. It encodes CASGKIRSEQYF.

The rearrangement uses TRBV6-1 and TRBJ1-6, with 9 bases matching TRBD1. The CDR3 has 13 amino acids. Germline V CDR1 and CDR2: MNHNS, SASEGT. The junction had 7 bases not matched to a gene; V was cut back by 10 bases and J by 9 bases. The CDR3 here is CATATGGGSPLHF. CDR3 in DNA: TGTGCCACCGCGACAGGGGGTGGTTCACCCCTCCACTTT.

In this sample, this clonotype turned up many times. This chain links TRBV11-2 with TRBJ1-1, with D uncertain. V dropped 5 bases and J dropped 3 bases, with 10 bases sitting between them. CDR1 SGHAT and CDR2 FQNNGV come from the germline V gene. The CDR3 is made up of 13 amino acids. CDR3 region: CASSLDGYTEAFF. The DNA of the CDR3 is TGTGCCAGCAGCCTCGACGGATACACTGAAGCTTTCTTT.

This clonotype was detected ten times or more. The chain links TRBV11-2 to TRBJ1-6; D might be TRBD1 (6 bases). The V and J ends lost 4 bases and 8 bases respectively, with 18 bases between them. The germline V gene has CDR1 SGHAT and CDR2 FQNNGV. CDR3 length: 16 residues. CDR3 loop: CASSSTGLGGYSPLHF. The CDR3 nucleotides read TGTGCCAGCAGCTCGACAGGTTTGGGGGGATATTCACCCCTCCACTTT. Full variable domain (rest looked up from reference TRBV11-2 and TRBJ1-6): EAGVAQSPRYKIIEKRQSVAFWCNPISGHATLYWYQQILGQGPKLLIQFQNNGVVDDSQLPKDRFSAERLKGVDSTLKIQPAKLEDSAVYLCASSSTGLGGYSPLHFGNGTRLTVT.

The V gene is TRBV6-1, the J gene TRBJ1-4; 11 bases are a match to TRBD1. This CDR3 region has 15 residues. Germline V gene sequence: CDR1 MNHNS, CDR2 SASEGT. After removal of 7 bases from V and 7 bases from J, the junction contained 8 bases not matched to a gene. This CDR3 reads CASITGGTGGEKLFF. CDR3 nucleotides: TGTGCCAGCATTACAGGGGGGACAGGGGGTGAAAAACTGTTTTTT.

The sample holds a few counts of this clonotype. In nucleotides, the CDR3 is TGCAGCGTACTAGCGGACTACGAGCAGTACTTC. It specifies CSVLADYEQYF. The chain has TRBV29-1 and TRBJ2-7; 8 bases match TRBD2. V was clipped by 6 bases and J by 3 bases; unmatched bases: 1. Germline V gene data show CDR1 as SQVTM and CDR2 as ANQGSEA. The CDR3 is 11 residues long.

V usage is TRBV12-3 or TRBV12-4 and J usage is TRBJ2-3; D might be TRBD2 (6 bases). CDR3 length: 19 residues. The germline V and J ends were trimmed by 6 bases and 1 base, with 26 bases remaining between them. Here the CDR3 reads CASSPGGAGSYLGTDTQYF. The DNA for the CDR3 is TGTGCCAGCAGCCCCGGAGGGGCGGGGTCGTACTTGGGCACAGATACGCAGTATTTT.

The V and J genes are TRBV9 and TRBJ1-5; D call uncertain. With 0 bases removed from V and 0 bases from J, the gap between germline ends came to 7 bases. The CDR3 spans 15 residues. The V gene's germline CDR1 is SGDLS and CDR2 YYNGEE. The CDR3 region has the DNA TGTGCCAGCAGCGTAGACGCCTATAGCAATCAGCCCCAGCATTTT. Amino acids: CASSVDAYSNQPQHF.

The sample holds many counts of this clonotype. The V and J genes are TRBV2 and TRBJ2-5; 8 nucleotides align to TRBD2. CDR3 size: 15 residues. Trimming at V came to 7 bases and at J to 3 bases, leaving 10 bases not matched to a gene. CDR1 and CDR2 from the germline V gene are SNHLY and FYNNEI. The CDR3 sequence: CASTAPGTSKETQYF. The CDR3 nucleotides read TGTGCCAGCACCGCCCCCGGGACTAGTAAAGAGACCCAGTACTTC.

Note on this clonotype: The DNA is omitted, as the CDR3 cannot be located on it reliably, and the CDR3 follows TCRdb's listing. V gene TRBV12-3 or TRBV12-4 combines with J gene TRBJ2-2; TRBD1 is the table's D call and was not checked against the DNA. The CDR3 is 16 residues long, counting both termini. CDR3 sequence reads: CASSFLAGKSTGELFF.